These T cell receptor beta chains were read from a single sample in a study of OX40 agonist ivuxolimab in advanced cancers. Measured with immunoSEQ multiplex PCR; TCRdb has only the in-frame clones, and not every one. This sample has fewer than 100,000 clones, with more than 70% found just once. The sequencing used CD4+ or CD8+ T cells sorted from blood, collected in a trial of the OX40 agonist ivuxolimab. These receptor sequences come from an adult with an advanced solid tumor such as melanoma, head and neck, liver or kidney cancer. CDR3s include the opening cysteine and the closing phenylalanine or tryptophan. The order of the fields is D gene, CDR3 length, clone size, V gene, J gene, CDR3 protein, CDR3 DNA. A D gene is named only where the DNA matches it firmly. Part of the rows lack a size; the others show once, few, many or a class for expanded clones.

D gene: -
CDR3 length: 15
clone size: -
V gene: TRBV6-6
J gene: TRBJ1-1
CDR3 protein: CASSYGAQGFTEAFF
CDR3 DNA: TGTGCCAGCAGTTACGGTGCGCAGGGGTTCACTGAAGCTTTCTTT

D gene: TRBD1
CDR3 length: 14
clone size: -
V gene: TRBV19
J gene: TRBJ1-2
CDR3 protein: CASSSRTGVYGYTF
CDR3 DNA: TGTGCCAGTAGTTCTCGGACAGGAGTTTATGGCTACACCTTC

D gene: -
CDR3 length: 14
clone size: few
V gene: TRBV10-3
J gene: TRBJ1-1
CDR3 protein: CAIRDEFRATEAFF
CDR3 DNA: TGTGCCATCAGAGACGAGTTTAGGGCCACTGAAGCTTTCTTT

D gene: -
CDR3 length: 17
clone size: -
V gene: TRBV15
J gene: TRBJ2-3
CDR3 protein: CATSRDAGGPSTDTQYF
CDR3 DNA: TGTGCCACCAGCAGAGATGCCGGGGGTCCTAGCACAGATACGCAGTATTTT

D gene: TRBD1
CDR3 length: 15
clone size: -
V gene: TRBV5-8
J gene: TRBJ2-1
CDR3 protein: CASSHRGNSYNEQFF
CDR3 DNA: TGTGCCAGCAGCCACAGGGGGAACTCCTACAATGAGCAGTTCTTC

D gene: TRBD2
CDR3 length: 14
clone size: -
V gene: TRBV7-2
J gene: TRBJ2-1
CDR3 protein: CASSSGLAHNEQFF
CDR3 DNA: TGTGCCAGCAGCTCGGGACTAGCCCACAATGAGCAGTTCTTC

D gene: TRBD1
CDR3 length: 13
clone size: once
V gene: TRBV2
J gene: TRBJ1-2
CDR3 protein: CASRAGQGEGYTF
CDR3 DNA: TGTGCCAGCAGGGCAGGGCAGGGGGAAGGCTACACCTTC

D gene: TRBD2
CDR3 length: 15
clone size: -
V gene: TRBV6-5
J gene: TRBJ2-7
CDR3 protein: CASSYLSGADYEQYF
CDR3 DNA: TGTGCCAGCAGTTACCTCAGCGGGGCCGACTACGAGCAGTACTTC

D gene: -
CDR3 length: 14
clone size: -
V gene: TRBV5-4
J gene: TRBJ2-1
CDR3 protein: CASAPISSYNEQFF
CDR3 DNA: TGTGCCAGCGCCCCGATAAGCTCCTACAATGAGCAGTTCTTC

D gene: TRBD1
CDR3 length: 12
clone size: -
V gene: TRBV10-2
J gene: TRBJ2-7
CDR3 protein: CASRDRGYEQYF
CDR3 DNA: TGCGCCAGCAGGGACAGGGGGTACGAGCAGTACTTC

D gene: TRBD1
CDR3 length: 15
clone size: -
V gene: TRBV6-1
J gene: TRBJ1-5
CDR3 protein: CASSEIGTGNQPQHF
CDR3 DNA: TGTGCCAGCAGTGAAATTGGGACAGGGAATCAGCCCCAGCATTTT

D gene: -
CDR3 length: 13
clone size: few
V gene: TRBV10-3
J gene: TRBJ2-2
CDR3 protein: CAISEQNTGELFF
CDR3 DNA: TGTGCCATCAGTGAGCAGAACACCGGGGAGCTGTTTTTT

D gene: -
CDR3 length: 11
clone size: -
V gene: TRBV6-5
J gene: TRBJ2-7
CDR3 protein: CASMRGYEQYF
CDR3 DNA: TGTGCCAGCATGAGAGGATACGAGCAGTACTTC

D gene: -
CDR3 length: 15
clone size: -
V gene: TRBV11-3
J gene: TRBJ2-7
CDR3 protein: CASSSGHTSSYEQYF
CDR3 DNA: TGTGCCAGCAGCTCGGGACATACTAGCTCCTACGAGCAGTACTTC

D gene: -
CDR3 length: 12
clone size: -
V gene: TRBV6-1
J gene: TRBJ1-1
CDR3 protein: CASSEYRPEAFF
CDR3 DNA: TGTGCCAGCAGTGAATACCGACCTGAAGCTTTCTTT

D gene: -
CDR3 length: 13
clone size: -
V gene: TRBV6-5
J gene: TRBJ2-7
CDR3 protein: CASSYSGLREQYF
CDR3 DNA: TGTGCCAGCAGTTACTCGGGGTTGCGCGAGCAGTACTTC

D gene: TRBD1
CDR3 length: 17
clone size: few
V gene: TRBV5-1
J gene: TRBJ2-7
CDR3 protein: CASSYTPGTGPSYEQYF
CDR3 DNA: TGCGCCAGCAGTTATACCCCGGGGACAGGGCCCTCCTACGAGCAGTACTTC

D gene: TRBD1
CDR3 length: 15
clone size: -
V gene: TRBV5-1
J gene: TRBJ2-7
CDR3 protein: CASSTGDRAALEQYF
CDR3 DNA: TGCGCCAGCAGCACTGGGGACAGGGCCGCCCTCGAGCAGTACTTC

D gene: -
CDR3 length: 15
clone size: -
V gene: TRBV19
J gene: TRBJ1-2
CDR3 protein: CASSTTGNAVYGYTF
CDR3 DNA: TGTGCCAGTAGTACAACAGGAAATGCGGTGTATGGCTACACCTTC

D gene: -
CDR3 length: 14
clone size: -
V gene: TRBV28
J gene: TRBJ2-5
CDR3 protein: CASAVGGAKETQYF
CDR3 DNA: TGTGCCAGCGCTGTGGGCGGGGCAAAAGAGACCCAGTACTTC

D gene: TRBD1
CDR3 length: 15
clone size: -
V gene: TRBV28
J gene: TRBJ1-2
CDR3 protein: CASSRQGANLYGYTF
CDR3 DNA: TGTGCCAGCAGTCGACAGGGGGCGAATTTGTATGGCTACACCTTC

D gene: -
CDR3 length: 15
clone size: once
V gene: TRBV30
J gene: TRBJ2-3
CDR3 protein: CAWSVLSGTTDTQYF
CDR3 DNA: TGTGCCTGGAGTGTACTATCGGGAACTACAGATACGCAGTATTTT

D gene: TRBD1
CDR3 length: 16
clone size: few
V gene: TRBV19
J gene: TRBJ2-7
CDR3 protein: CASSIGGGQGWYEQYF
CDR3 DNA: TGTGCCAGTAGTATCGGTGGGGGACAGGGGTGGTACGAGCAGTACTTC

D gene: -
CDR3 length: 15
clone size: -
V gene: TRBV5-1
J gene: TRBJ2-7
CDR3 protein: CASSLAGQPEGEQYF
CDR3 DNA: TGCGCCAGCAGCTTGGCCGGTCAGCCAGAGGGTGAGCAGTACTTC

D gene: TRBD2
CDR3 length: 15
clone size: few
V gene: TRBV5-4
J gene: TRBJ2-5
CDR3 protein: CASTTGGGRRETQYF
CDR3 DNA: TGTGCCAGCACTACGGGAGGGGGGCGCAGGGAGACCCAGTACTTC

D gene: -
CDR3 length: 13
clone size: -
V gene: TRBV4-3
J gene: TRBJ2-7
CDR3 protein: CASSQEFWSEQYF
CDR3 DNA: TGCGCCAGCAGCCAAGAGTTTTGGTCCGAGCAGTACTTC

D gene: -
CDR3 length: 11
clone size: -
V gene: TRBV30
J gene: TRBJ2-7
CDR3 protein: CAFPKGNEQYF
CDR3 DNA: TGTGCCTTTCCAAAGGGCAACGAGCAGTACTTC

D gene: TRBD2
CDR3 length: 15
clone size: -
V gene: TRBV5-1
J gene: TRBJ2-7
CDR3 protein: CASSYGLAGSYEQYF
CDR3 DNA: TGCGCCAGCAGCTACGGACTAGCGGGCAGTTACGAGCAGTACTTC

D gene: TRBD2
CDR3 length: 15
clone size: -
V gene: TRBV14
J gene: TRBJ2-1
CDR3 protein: CASSQVSSGRAEQFF
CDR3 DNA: TGTGCCAGCAGCCAAGTGTCTAGCGGGAGGGCTGAGCAGTTCTTC

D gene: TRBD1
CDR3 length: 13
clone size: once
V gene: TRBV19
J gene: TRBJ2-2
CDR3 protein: CASSQGATGELFF
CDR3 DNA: TGTGCCAGTTCACAGGGGGCCACCGGGGAGCTGTTTTTT

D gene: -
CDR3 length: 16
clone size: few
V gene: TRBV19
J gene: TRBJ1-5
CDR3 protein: CASSRSGPGSNQPQHF
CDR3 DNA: TGTGCCAGTAGTAGATCGGGTCCGGGGAGCAATCAGCCCCAGCATTTT

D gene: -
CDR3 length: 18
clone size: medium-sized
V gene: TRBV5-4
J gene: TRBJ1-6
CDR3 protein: CASSLRNPALGFDSPLHF
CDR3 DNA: TGTGCCAGCAGCTTGAGGAACCCTGCTCTCGGCTTTGACTCACCCCTCCACTTT

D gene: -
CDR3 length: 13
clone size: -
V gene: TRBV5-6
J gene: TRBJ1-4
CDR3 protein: CASSLYRTAGLFF
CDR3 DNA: TGTGCCAGCAGCTTGTATCGGACAGCGGGGCTGTTTTTT

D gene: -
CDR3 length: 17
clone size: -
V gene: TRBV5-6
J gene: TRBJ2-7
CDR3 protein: CASSFRADTRSSYEQYF
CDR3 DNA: TGTGCCAGCAGCTTTAGGGCAGATACCAGAAGCTCCTACGAGCAGTACTTC

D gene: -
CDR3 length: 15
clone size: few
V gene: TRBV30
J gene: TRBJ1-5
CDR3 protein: CAWSVQLGGNQPQHF
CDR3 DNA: TGTGCCTGGAGTGTACAACTGGGGGGGAATCAGCCCCAGCATTTT

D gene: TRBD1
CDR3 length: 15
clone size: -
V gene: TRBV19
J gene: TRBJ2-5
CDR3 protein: CASSTSDRVRETQYF
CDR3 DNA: TGTGCCAGTAGTACCTCGGACAGGGTGAGGGAGACCCAGTACTTC

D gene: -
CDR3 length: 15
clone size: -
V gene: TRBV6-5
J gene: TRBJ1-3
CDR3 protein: CASSYSRQGGNTIYF
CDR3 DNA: TGTGCCAGCAGTTACTCGAGGCAGGGTGGAAACACCATATATTTT

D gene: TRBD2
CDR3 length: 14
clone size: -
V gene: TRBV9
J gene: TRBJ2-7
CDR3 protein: CASSARAGVNEQYF
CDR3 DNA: TGTGCCAGCAGCGCTCGAGCGGGGGTCAACGAGCAGTACTTC

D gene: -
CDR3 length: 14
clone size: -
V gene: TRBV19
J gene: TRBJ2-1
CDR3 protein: CASSGWSSYNEQFF
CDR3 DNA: TGTGCCAGTAGTGGTTGGAGCTCCTACAATGAGCAGTTCTTC

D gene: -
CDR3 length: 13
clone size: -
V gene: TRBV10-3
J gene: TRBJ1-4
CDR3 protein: CAISAGMNEKLFF
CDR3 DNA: TGTGCCATCTCGGCAGGAATGAATGAAAAACTGTTTTTT

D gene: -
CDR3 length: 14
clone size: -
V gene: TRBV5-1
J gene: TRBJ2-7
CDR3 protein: CASSLAVSSYEQYF
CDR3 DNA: TGCGCCAGCAGCTTGGCGGTTAGCTCCTACGAGCAGTACTTC

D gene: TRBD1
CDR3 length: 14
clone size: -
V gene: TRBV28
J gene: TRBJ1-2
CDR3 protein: CASSFQGAGYGYTF
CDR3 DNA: TGTGCCAGCAGTTTCCAGGGGGCCGGCTATGGCTACACCTTC

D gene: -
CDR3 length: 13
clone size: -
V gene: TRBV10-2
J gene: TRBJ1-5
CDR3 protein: CASSAPGNQPQHF
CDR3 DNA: TGCGCCAGCAGTGCGCCAGGCAATCAGCCCCAGCATTTT

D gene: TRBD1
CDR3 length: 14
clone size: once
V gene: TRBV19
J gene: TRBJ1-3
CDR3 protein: CASRRTGTGNTIYF
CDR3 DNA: TGTGCCAGTAGAAGGACAGGGACAGGAAACACCATATATTTT

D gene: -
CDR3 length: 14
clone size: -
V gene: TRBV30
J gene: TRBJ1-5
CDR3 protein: CAWSVPYSNQPQHF
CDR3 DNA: TGTGCCTGGAGTGTACCGTATAGCAATCAGCCCCAGCATTTT

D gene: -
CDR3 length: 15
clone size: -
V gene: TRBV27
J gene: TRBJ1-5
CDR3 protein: CASSFIPNSNQPQHF
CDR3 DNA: TGTGCCAGCAGTTTCATTCCCAATAGCAATCAGCCCCAGCATTTT

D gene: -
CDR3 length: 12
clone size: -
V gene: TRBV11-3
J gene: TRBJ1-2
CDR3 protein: CASSLGVYGYTF
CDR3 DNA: TGTGCCAGCAGCTTAGGGGTATATGGCTACACCTTC

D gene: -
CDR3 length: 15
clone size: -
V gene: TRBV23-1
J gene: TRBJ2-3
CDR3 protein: CASSQSRQPSNTQYF
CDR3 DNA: TGCGCCAGCAGTCAATCAAGGCAGCCCTCGAATACGCAGTATTTT

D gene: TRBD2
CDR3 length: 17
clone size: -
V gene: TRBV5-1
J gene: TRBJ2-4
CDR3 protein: CASSGLGTSGGASIQYF
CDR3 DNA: TGCGCCAGCAGCGGACTGGGGACTAGCGGGGGGGCGAGCATTCAGTACTTC

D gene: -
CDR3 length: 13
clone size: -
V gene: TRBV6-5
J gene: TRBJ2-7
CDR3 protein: CASRSSGSYEQYF
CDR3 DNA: TGTGCCAGCAGGTCGAGCGGCTCCTACGAGCAGTACTTC

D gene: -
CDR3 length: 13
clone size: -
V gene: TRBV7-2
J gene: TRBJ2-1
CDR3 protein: CASSLATYNEQFF
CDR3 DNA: TGTGCCAGCAGCTTAGCTACCTACAATGAGCAGTTCTTC